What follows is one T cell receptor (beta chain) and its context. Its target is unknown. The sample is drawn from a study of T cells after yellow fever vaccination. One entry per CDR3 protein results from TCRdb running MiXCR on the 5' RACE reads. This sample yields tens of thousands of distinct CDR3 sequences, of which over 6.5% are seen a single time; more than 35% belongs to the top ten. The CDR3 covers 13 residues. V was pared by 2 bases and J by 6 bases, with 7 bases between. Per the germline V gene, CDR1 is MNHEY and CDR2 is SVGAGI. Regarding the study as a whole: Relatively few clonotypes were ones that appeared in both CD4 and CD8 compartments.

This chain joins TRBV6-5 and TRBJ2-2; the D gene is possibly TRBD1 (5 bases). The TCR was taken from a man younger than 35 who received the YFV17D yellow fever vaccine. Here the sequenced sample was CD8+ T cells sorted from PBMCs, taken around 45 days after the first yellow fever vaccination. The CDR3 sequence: CASSYRTPGELFF. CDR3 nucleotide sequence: TGTGCCAGCAGTTACCGGACACCCGGGGAGCTGTTTTTT.